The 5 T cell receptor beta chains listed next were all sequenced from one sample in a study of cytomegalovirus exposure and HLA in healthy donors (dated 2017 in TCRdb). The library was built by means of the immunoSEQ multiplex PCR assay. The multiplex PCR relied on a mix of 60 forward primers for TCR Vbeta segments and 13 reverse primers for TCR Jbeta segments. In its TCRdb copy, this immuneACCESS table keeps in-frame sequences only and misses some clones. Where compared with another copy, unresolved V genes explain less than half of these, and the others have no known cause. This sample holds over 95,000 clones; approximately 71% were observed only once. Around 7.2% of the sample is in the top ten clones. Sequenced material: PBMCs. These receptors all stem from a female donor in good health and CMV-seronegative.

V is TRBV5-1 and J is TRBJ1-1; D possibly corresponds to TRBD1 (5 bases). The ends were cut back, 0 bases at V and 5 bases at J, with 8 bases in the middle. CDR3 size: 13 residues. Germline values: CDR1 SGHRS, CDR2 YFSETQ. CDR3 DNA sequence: TGCGCCAGCAGCTTGGACGGGGGGACTGAAGCTTTCTTT. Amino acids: CASSLDGGTEAFF. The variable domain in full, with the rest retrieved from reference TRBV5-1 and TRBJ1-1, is KAGVTQTPRYLIKTRGQQVTLSCSPISGHRSVSWYQQTPGQGLQFLFEYFSETQRNKGNFPGRFSGRQFSNSRSEMNVSTLELGDSALYLCASSLDGGTEAFFGQGTRLTVV.

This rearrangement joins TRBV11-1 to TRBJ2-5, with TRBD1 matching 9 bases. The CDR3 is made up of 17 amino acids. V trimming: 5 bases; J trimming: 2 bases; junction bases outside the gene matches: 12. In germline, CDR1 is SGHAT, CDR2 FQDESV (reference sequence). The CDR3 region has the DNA TGTGCCAGCAGCGGGAGACAGGGGGATCCCCCTCAAGAGACCCAGTACTTC. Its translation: CASSGRQGDPPQETQYF.

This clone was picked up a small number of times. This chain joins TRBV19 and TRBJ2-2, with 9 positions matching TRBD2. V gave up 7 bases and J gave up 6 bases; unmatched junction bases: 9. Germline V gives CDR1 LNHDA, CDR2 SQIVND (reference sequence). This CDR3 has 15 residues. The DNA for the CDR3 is TGTGCCAGTACGGCGGCGGGGGGGCCTCCCGGGGAGCTGTTTTTT. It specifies CASTAAGGPPGELFF.

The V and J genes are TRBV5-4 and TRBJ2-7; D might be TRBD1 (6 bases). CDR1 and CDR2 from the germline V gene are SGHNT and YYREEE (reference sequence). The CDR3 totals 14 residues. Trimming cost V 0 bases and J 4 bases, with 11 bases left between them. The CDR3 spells CASSLGGQRYEQYF. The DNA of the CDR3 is TGTGCCAGCAGCTTGGGGGGACAAAGATACGAGCAGTACTTC.

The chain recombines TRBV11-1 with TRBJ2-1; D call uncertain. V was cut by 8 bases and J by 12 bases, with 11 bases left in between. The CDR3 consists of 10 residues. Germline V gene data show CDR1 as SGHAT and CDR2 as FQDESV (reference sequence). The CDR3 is CASRGPVQFF. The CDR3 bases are TGTGCCAGCCGTGGGCCGGTGCAGTTCTTC.